This T cell receptor beta chain appears in the sequencing data of a study of beta chain features in type 1 diabetes. The CDR3 totals 12 residues. Trimming took off 1 base at V and 10 bases at J, with 11 bases between the two ends. Germline V gives CDR1 SGHNT, CDR2 YYREEE (reference sequence). Every bit of the isolated RNA underwent reverse transcription, so sequencing read expressed TCRB transcripts. The table came from immunoSEQ multiplex PCR; TCRdb's copy has only in-frame clones and leaves some out. The sample carries some 270,000 clones, less than 15% recorded once. J is TRBJ1-1 and V is TRBV5-4, with D unresolved. The sequence derives from a middle-aged woman in good health. Sequenced material: naive CD4+ T cells from blood. The CDR3 sequence is CASSLLDSGAFF. The CDR3 bases are TGTGCCAGCAGCTTGTTGGACTCTGGAGCTTTCTTT.